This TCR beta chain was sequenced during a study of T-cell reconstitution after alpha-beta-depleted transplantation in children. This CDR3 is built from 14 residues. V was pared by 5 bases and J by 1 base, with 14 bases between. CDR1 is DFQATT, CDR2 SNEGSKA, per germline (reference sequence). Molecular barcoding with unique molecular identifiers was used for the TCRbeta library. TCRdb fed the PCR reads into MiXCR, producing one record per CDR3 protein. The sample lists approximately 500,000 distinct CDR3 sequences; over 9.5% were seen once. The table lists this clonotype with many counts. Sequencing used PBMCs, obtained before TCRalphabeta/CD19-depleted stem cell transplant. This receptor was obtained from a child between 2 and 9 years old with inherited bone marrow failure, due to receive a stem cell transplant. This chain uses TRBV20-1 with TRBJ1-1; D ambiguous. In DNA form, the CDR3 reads TGCAGTGCTCCTATCGGGCACTCGAACACTGAAGCTTTCTTT. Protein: CSAPIGHSNTEAFF.